This TCR beta chain appears in the sequencing data of a study of T cells after posttransplantation cyclophosphamide. Assay used: immunoSEQ multiplex PCR; TCRdb lists only in-frame clones, some missing. The repertoire consists of tens of thousands of clones, none detected only once. The table lists this clone with many counts. CDR1 is LNHDA, CDR2 SQIVND, per germline (reference sequence). J gave up 7 bases and V 7 bases, and 10 bases lay outside the gene matches. The CDR3 sequence is 15 residues long. This sequence joins TRBV19 and TRBJ2-5; 12 positions agree with TRBD2. Sequencing used PBMCs. The receptor was derived from a woman aged 55 to 70 in good health, CMV-negative, and a related stem cell transplant donor. CDR3: CASTSSGGASGTQYF. The CDR3 region has the DNA TGTGCCAGTACCTCTAGCGGGGGGGCCTCTGGGACCCAGTACTTC.